The T cell receptor beta chain under discussion was sequenced for a study of blood T cell repertoires in COVID-19. Study as a whole: The study drew acute and convalescent COVID-19 samples from the United States, Italy and Spain.

Per the original methods: Estimation of nucleated cell counts was performed using reference gene primer amplification. Only in-frame clones appear in the TCRdb table, and some are missing; sequencing was by immunoSEQ multiplex PCR. D and trimming come from the DNA, and the V and J calls and clone size come from that table. The sample lists fewer than 250,000 clones, about four fifths occurring once. The length of the CDR3 is 15 residues. V was pared by 6 bases and J by 0 bases, with 12 bases between. Germline lookup yields CDR1 LNHDA and CDR2 SQIVND (reference sequence). J is TRBJ1-5 and V is TRBV19; tentative D call: TRBD1 (6 bases). The material sequenced was peripheral blood. The receptor comes from a woman aged 80 or over with acute or convalescent COVID-19. The CDR3, as DNA: TGTGCCAGTAGCACGGGGACAAGTAGCAATCAGCCCCAGCATTTT. Translation: CASSTGTSSNQPQHF.